These 30 T cell receptor beta chains were all obtained from the same sample, sequenced in a study of blood T cells in healthy people across ages. Together with a sample-barcoded 5' primer, a J-beta primer mix was included in a second PCR lasting about 6 to 11 cycles. TCRdb processed the 5' RACE reads anew with MiXCR; each CDR3 protein has one entry. There are 1.5 million to 2 million distinct CDR3 sequences in the sample; about 50% occur only once, and roughly 2% lies in the top ten. Sequencing was done on a sample of blood. These receptors were taken from a middle-aged woman in good health.

Concerning this clonotype itself: An end of the junction differs from the germline gene, which may be a read error. This CDR3 reads CASSSRTGQNYGHTF. The CDR3 DNA sequence: TGTGCCAGCAGCTCCCGGACAGGCCAAAACTATGGCCACACCTTC. This chain joins TRBV9 and TRBJ1-2, with 7 nucleotides matching TRBD1. CDR3 length: 15 amino acids. In germline, CDR1 is SGDLS, CDR2 YYNGEE.

This chain connects TRBV6-5 to TRBJ1-5; D is ambiguous. Per the germline V gene, CDR1 is MNHEY and CDR2 is SVGAGI. The V end lost 5 bases, the J end lost 8 bases, and 16 bases lay between the germline ends. This CDR3 spans 14 amino acids. The CDR3 sequence is CASSRQLAGEPQHF. In DNA, the CDR3 is TGTGCCAGCAGTCGTCAATTAGCGGGTGAGCCCCAGCATTTT.

J is TRBJ2-7 and V is TRBV6-2 or TRBV6-3; TRBD1 agrees at 7 bases. V lost 5 bases and J lost 2; bases outside the gene matches: 9. Germline V lookup: CDR1 MNHEY, CDR2 SVGEGT. CDR3 size: 15 residues. In nucleotides, the CDR3 is TGTGCCAGCAGTGACGACAGGGTGGCCCCCTACGAGCAGTACTTC. Protein: CASSDDRVAPYEQYF.

The V gene is TRBV20-1, the J gene TRBJ1-2; possibly TRBD1 for D (5 bases). The V end lost 3 bases, the J end lost 6 bases, and 17 bases lay between the germline ends. This CDR3 has 14 amino acids. Per germline, CDR1 DFQATT and CDR2 SNEGSKA (reference sequence). This CDR3 is CSARGGRNRNGYTF. CDR3 nucleotides: TGCAGTGCTAGGGGGGGTAGAAACAGGAATGGCTACACCTTC.

This clonotype was seen only a few times. The V call is TRBV9, the J call TRBJ1-6; 9 bases map to TRBD1. Trimming took 4 bases from V and 6 from J; bases not matched to a gene: 11. Germline loops: CDR1 SGDLS, CDR2 YYNGEE. This CDR3 is 17 amino acids long. Written as DNA, the CDR3 is TGTGCCAGCAGCCGCCGACAGGGGGTTCAAGTTAATTCACCCCTCCACTTT. This sequence encodes CASSRRQGVQVNSPLHF.

This clonotype showed up just a few times. V is TRBV7-9 and J is TRBJ2-7, with 7 bases identical to TRBD2. CDR3 size: 14 residues. The J segment lost 0 bases and the V segment lost 8 bases, leaving 7 bases of the junction unmatched. Germline CDR1 and CDR2: SEHNR and FQNEAQ (reference sequence). The CDR3 here is CASGGVGVSYEQYF. CDR3 nucleotides: TGTGCCAGCGGGGGGGTCGGGGTCTCCTACGAGCAGTACTTC. The variable domain in full, completed from reference TRBV7-9 and TRBJ2-7, reads DTGVSQNPRHKITKRGQNVTFRCDPISEHNRLYWYRQTLGQGPEFLTYFQNEAQLEKSRLLSDRFSAERPKGSFSTLEIQRTEQGDSAMYLCASGGVGVSYEQYFGPGTRLTVT.

This clonotype was seen a handful of times. This chain uses TRBV28 with TRBJ2-6; D is ambiguous. Germline loops: CDR1 MDHEN, CDR2 SYDVKM. Trimming shortened V by 7 bases and J by 0 bases, and 10 bases separated the two germline ends. This CDR3 comprises 15 residues. CDR3 region: CASIPGSSGANVLTF. The CDR3 nucleotides read TGTGCCAGCATCCCTGGTAGCTCTGGGGCCAACGTCCTGACTTTC.

The rearrangement links TRBV12-3 or TRBV12-4 to TRBJ1-2; D unclear. Trimming stripped 2 bases from V and 7 bases from J, with 14 bases between. The CDR3 covers 14 residues. CDR3: CASSLQARSGGYTF. CDR3 nucleotide sequence: TGTGCCAGCAGTTTACAGGCGCGGTCAGGTGGCTACACCTTC.

This clonotype turned up a few times. This chain uses TRBV4-1 with TRBJ2-3; D ambiguous. The V and J ends lost 0 bases and 5 bases respectively, with 12 bases between them. Germline assignment: CDR1 MGHRA and CDR2 YSYEKL. There are 15 residues in the CDR3. The CDR3 DNA reads TGCGCCAGCAGCCAAGATCCGTATGTAGTAGATACGCAGTATTTT. Amino acid sequence: CASSQDPYVVDTQYF.

This clonotype was picked up a small number of times. The chain links TRBV6-2 or TRBV6-3 to TRBJ2-1; unclear D gene. CDR1 MNHEY and CDR2 SVGEGT come from the germline V gene. The CDR3 length is 12 residues. Trimming took 6 bases from V and 10 from J, leaving 13 bases between them. The CDR3 sequence is CASSLPLLEQFF. The CDR3 nucleotides read TGTGCCAGCAGCCTACCCCTCTTGGAGCAGTTCTTC.

This clonotype was found a few times. The V and J genes are TRBV9 and TRBJ2-5, with 8 bases lining up with TRBD2. Germline CDR1 SGDLS, CDR2 YYNGEE. The CDR3 has 14 residues. Losses at the gene ends were 0 bases for V and 5 bases for J; bases not matched to a gene: 3. The CDR3 nucleotides are TGTGCCAGCAGCGTAGACTCGGGGGGGGAGACCCAGTACTTC. Its protein is CASSVDSGGETQYF.

The chain uses TRBV28 and TRBJ2-5, with a tentative D call TRBD1 (7 bases). The end of the DNA aligns better with TRBJ2-7, so the J call may be wrong. Per the germline V gene, CDR1 is MDHEN and CDR2 is SYDVKM. The CDR3 is 15 residues long. The DNA for the CDR3 is TGTGCCAGCAGAAAAGACAGGGAGGTTTCCCACGAGCAGTACTTC. This translates into CASRKDREVSHEQYF.

This chain joins TRBV7-9 and TRBJ2-4; D might be TRBD1 (6 bases). The J call may be in error: the DNA end matches TRBJ2-7 better. Germline CDR1 and CDR2: SEHNR and FQNEAQ (reference sequence). The CDR3 has 14 residues. CDR3 nucleotide sequence: TGTGCCAGCAGCTTAGCGTCAGGGGCCGGCGAGCAGTACTTC. It codes for CASSLASGAGEQYF.

In this sample, this clonotype turned up a few times. This chain links TRBV7-2 with TRBJ2-4; D ambiguous. The closer fit of TRBJ2-5 to the DNA end suggests the J call may be wrong. Germline-derived CDR1 and CDR2 are SGHTA and FQGNSA. The length of the CDR3 is 17 residues. The CDR3 nucleotides read TGTGCCAGCAGCCCCCTGCCGGGCCGAGGTAGCCCGGAGACCCAGTACTTC. This gives the protein CASSPLPGRGSPETQYF.

In nucleotides, the CDR3 is TGTGCCACCAGCAGAGATGGTCCAGAAGATACGCAGTATTTT. Translated, it gives CATSRDGPEDTQYF. V is TRBV15 and J is TRBJ2-3; D gene ambiguous. CDR3 length: 14 residues. Germline assignment: CDR1 LNHNV and CDR2 YYDKDF (reference sequence). Trimming left V 0 bases short and J 5 bases short, with 9 bases between.

The chain couples TRBV20-1 to TRBJ2-3, with 10 bases fitting TRBD2. Germline loops: CDR1 DFQATT, CDR2 SNEGSKA (reference sequence). There are 14 residues in the CDR3. This chain's CDR3 is CSLFRAGGLDTQYF. The CDR3 DNA sequence: TGCAGCCTGTTCCGAGCGGGGGGGCTCGATACGCAGTATTTT.

This clonotype came up a few times. V usage is TRBV7-9 and J usage is TRBJ2-1; D remains ambiguous. The CDR3 contains 13 residues. V was pared by 7 bases and J by 4 bases, with 11 bases between. Germline assignment: CDR1 SEHNR and CDR2 FQNEAQ (reference sequence). CDR3 nucleotide sequence: TGTGCCAGCAACCTGGGCGGTTACAATGAGCAGTTCTTC. This translates into CASNLGGYNEQFF.

The V call is TRBV7-2, the J call TRBJ2-4, with D tentatively TRBD2 (7 bases). V was pared by 5 bases and J by 9 bases, with 23 bases between. The length of the CDR3 is 16 residues. Germline lookup yields CDR1 SGHTA and CDR2 FQGNSA. CDR3: CASSPSRRGGGSIQYF. In DNA form, the CDR3 reads TGTGCCAGCAGCCCCTCTCGGAGGGGGGGCGGTAGCATTCAGTACTTC.

The table lists this clonotype with a few counts. Sequence at one end of the junction differs from germline and may be a read error. The chain joins TRBV6-2 or TRBV6-3 to TRBJ1-1; D ambiguous. Germline CDR1 and CDR2: MNHEY and SVGEGT. The CDR3 contains 13 residues. The CDR3 nucleotides read TGTGCCAGCAGCGTGACACCTACCACTGAGGCTTTCTTT. Protein: CASSVTPTTEAFF.

This clonotype was picked up a small number of times. This rearrangement joins TRBV4-1 to TRBJ2-3; unclear D gene. Germline loops: CDR1 MGHRA, CDR2 YSYEKL. V was clipped by 0 bases and J by 6 bases, with 10 bases between them. The CDR3 runs 14 residues. CDR3 sequence: CASSQDNSFDTQYF. DNA for the CDR3: TGCGCCAGCAGCCAAGACAATTCCTTCGATACGCAGTATTTT.

The chain combines TRBV7-9 with TRBJ1-5; 9 bases match TRBD1. In germline, CDR1 is SEHNR, CDR2 FQNEAQ (reference sequence). V trimming: 1 base; J trimming: 5 bases; junction bases outside the gene matches: 3. This CDR3 has 15 residues. The CDR3 nucleotides are TGTGCCAGCAGCTTAGGGGACAGGGTGGATCAGCCCCAGCATTTT. Translation gives CASSLGDRVDQPQHF.

J is TRBJ1-4 and V is TRBV15, with D possibly being TRBD1 (5 bases). The germline V gene encodes CDR1 LNHNV and CDR2 YYDKDF (reference sequence). V shed 2 bases and J shed 6 bases, with 19 bases lying between them. The CDR3 runs to 17 residues. This CDR3 reads CATSRQTIREADEKLFF. The CDR3 coding sequence is TGTGCCACCAGCAGACAAACCATCAGGGAGGCAGATGAAAAACTGTTTTTT.

This chain connects TRBV5-4 to TRBJ2-3; D possibly corresponds to TRBD2 (6 bases). Trimming shortened V by 4 bases and J by 0 bases, and 15 bases separated the two germline ends. CDR1 SGHNT and CDR2 YYREEE come from the germline V gene (reference sequence). There are 16 residues in the CDR3. As DNA, the CDR3 is TGTGCCAGCAGCCCTAAGATGGAGGGCAGCACAGATACGCAGTATTTT. Its protein product is CASSPKMEGSTDTQYF. Drawing the rest from reference TRBV5-4 and TRBJ2-3, the complete variable domain is ETGVTQSPTHLIKTRGQQVTLRCSSQSGHNTVSWYQQALGQGPQFIFQYYREEENGRGNFPPRFSGLQFPNYSSELNVNALELDDSALYLCASSPKMEGSTDTQYFGPGTRLTVL.

The chain uses TRBV29-1 and TRBJ1-2, with 8 bases identical to TRBD1. Germline V gene sequence: CDR1 SQVTM, CDR2 ANQGSEA. With 4 bases clipped from V and 6 bases from J, the junction kept 10 bases outside the gene matches. This CDR3 comprises 14 residues. The CDR3 region is CSVGGLDRGDGYTF. DNA for the CDR3: TGCAGCGTTGGGGGCCTAGACAGGGGAGATGGCTACACCTTC.

V and J are TRBV5-1 and TRBJ1-5; the D gene is possibly TRBD1 (6 bases). Per the germline V gene, CDR1 is SGHRS and CDR2 is YFSETQ. CDR3 length equals 15 residues. V was cut by 4 bases and J by 3 bases, with 14 bases left in between. CDR3 protein: CASSREGGDNQPQHF. CDR3 DNA sequence: TGCGCCAGCAGCCGCGAAGGGGGTGACAATCAGCCCCAGCATTTT.

J is TRBJ2-4 and V is TRBV20-1; possible D gene TRBD1, 6 bases. The ends were cut back, 2 bases at V and 0 bases at J, with 8 bases in the middle. This CDR3 contains 14 residues. CDR1 is DFQATT, CDR2 SNEGSKA, per germline (reference sequence). CDR3 loop: CSARRDTAKNIQYF. The CDR3 nucleotides read TGCAGTGCTAGACGGGACACAGCCAAAAACATTCAGTACTTC.

The rearrangement joins TRBV6-2 or TRBV6-3 to TRBJ1-2, with a possible D match to TRBD1 (5 bases). Germline CDR1 is MNHEY and CDR2 is SVGEGT. This CDR3 is built from 16 residues. V lost 2 bases to trimming and J lost 0 bases, with 13 bases between them. The CDR3 protein is CASSYLSRDANYGYTF. The CDR3 DNA follows: TGTGCCAGCAGTTACCTCTCCAGGGATGCTAACTATGGCTACACCTTC.

The rearrangement joins TRBV19 to TRBJ2-7, with a possible D match to TRBD1 (5 bases). The CDR3 consists of 13 residues. Trimming pared 4 bases from V and 3 bases from J, leaving 10 bases between. In germline, CDR1 is LNHDA, CDR2 SQIVND (reference sequence). CDR3 sequence: CASSTQRGYEQYF. The CDR3 region has the DNA TGTGCCAGTAGTACCCAAAGGGGCTACGAGCAGTACTTC.

The genes are TRBV27 and TRBJ2-5; D is ambiguous. Germline V gene sequence: CDR1 MNHEY, CDR2 SMNVEV (reference sequence). This CDR3 region has 14 residues. Deletions cut 1 base from V and 7 bases from J, with 13 bases between. In DNA form, the CDR3 reads TGTGCCAGCAGTTTATTCGGCGGACCCGGGACCCAGTACTTC. Amino acids: CASSLFGGPGTQYF.

There are a few counts of this clonotype. The chain employs TRBV29-1 and TRBJ2-3; either TRBD1 or TRBD2 may fit D (5 bases each). The CDR3 loop spans 12 amino acids. Germline CDR1 and CDR2: SQVTM and ANQGSEA. V was clipped by 6 bases and J by 5 bases, with 12 bases between them. The CDR3 region is CSVGDVGDTQYF. In DNA form, the CDR3 reads TGCAGCGTAGGGGACGTGGGAGATACGCAGTATTTT.